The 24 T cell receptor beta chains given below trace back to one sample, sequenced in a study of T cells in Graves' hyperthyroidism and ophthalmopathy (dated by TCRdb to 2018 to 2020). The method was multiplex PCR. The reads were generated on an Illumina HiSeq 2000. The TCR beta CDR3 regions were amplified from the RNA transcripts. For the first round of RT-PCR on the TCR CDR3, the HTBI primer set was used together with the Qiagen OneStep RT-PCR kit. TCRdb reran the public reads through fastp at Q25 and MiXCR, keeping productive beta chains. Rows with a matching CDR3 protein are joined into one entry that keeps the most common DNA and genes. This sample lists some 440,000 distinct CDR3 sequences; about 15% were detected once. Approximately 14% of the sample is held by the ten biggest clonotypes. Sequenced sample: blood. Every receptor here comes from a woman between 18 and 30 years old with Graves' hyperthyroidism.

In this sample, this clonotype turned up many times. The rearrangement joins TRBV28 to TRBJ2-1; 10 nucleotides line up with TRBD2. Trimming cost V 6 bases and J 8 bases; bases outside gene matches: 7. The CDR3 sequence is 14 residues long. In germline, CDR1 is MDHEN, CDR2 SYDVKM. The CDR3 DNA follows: TGTGCCAGCAGCCAGGGGGGACTAGCGCATGAGCAGTTCTTC. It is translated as CASSQGGLAHEQFF. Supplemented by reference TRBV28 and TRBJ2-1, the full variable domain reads DVKVTQSSRYLVKRTGEKVFLECVQDMDHENMFWYRQDPGLGLRLIYFSYDVKMKEKGDIPEGYSVSREKKERFSLILESASTNQTSMYLCASSQGGLAHEQFFGPGTRLTVL.

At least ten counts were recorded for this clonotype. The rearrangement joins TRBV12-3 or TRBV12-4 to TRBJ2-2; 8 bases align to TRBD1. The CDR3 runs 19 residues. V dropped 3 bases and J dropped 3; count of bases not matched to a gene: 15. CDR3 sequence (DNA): TGTGCCAGCAGTTTCTTGGTGCAGGGGGCTAATCGGGACACCGGGGAGCTGTTTTTT. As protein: CASSFLVQGANRDTGELFF.

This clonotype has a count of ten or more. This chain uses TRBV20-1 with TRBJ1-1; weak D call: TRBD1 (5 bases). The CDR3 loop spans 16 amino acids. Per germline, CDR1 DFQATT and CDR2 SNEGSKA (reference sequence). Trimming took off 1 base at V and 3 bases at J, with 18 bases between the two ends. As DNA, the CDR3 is TGCAGTGCTAGAGTCCTACACAAGGGGAAAGACACTGAAGCTTTCTTT. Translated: CSARVLHKGKDTEAFF.

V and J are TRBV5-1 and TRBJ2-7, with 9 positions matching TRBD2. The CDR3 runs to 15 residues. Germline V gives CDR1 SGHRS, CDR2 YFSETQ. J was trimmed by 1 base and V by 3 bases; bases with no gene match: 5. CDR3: CASSYGGRESYEQYF. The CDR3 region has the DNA TGCGCCAGCAGCTACGGCGGGAGGGAGTCCTACGAGCAGTACTTC.

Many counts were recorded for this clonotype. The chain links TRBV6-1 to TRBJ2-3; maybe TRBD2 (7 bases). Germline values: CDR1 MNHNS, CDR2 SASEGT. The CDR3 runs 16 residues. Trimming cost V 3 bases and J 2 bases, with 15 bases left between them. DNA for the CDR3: TGTGCCAGCAGTGAGGGGGGAGGGGGGGCCACAGATACGCAGTATTTT. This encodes CASSEGGGGATDTQYF.

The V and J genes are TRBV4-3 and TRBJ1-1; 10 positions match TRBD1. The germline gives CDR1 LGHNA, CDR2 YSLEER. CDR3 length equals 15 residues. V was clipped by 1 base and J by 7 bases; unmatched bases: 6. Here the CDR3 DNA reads TGCGCCAGCAGCCAAGTCGGGACAGGGGCAGGTGAAGCTTTCTTT. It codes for CASSQVGTGAGEAFF.

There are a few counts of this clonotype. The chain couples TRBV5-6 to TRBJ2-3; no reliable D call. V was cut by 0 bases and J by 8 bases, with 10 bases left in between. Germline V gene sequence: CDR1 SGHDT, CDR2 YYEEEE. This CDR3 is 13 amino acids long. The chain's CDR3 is CASSLASVATQYF. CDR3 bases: TGTGCCAGCAGCTTGGCGTCAGTCGCTACGCAGTATTTT.

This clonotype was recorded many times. CDR3 DNA: TGTGCCAGCAGTTTACAGGAGCGGGCGGGAGGCCCCTACGAGCAGTACTTC. Amino acids: CASSLQERAGGPYEQYF. V gene TRBV27 combines with J gene TRBJ2-7, with 8 bases lining up with TRBD2. Per germline, CDR1 MNHEY and CDR2 SMNVEV (reference sequence). The CDR3 covers 17 residues. After removal of 2 bases from V and 2 bases from J, the junction contained 11 bases not matched to a gene.

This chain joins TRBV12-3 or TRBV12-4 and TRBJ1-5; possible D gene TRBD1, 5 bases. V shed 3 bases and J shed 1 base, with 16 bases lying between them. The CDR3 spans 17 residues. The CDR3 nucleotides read TGTGCCAGCAGTTTCAGCGGGGGACGGAGGAGCAATCAGCCCCAGCATTTT. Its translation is CASSFSGGRRSNQPQHF.

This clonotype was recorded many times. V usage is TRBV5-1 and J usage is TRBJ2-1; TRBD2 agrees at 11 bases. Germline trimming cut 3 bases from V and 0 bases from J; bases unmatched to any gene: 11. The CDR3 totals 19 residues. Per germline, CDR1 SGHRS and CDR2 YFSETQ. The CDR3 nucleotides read TGCGCCAGCAGCTGGGCCGGGACTAGCGGACGGAGCTCCTACAATGAGCAGTTCTTC. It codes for CASSWAGTSGRSSYNEQFF.

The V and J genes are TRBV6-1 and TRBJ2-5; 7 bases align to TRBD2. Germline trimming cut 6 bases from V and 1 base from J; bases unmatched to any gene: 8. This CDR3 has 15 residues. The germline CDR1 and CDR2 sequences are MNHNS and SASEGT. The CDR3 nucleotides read TGTGCCAGCAGAACGGGGGGAATCATCCAAGAGACCCAGTACTTC. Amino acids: CASRTGGIIQETQYF.

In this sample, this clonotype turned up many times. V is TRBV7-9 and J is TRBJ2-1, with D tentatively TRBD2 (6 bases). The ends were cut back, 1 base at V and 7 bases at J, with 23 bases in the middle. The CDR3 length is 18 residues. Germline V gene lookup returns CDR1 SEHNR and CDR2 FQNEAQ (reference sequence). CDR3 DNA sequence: TGTGCCAGCAGCTTAGGACACGGGGCTTTTGGGGGGAGAAATGAGCAGTTCTTC. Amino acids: CASSLGHGAFGGRNEQFF.

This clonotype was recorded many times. In DNA, the CDR3 is TGTGCCAGCTCTCCACGGAACCTGGACACTGAAGCTTTCTTT. This codes for CASSPRNLDTEAFF. The V gene is TRBV2, the J gene TRBJ1-1; D ambiguous. CDR3 length: 14 amino acids. From germline, CDR1 is SNHLY and CDR2 FYNNEI. V lost 8 bases and J lost 3, with 16 bases in between.

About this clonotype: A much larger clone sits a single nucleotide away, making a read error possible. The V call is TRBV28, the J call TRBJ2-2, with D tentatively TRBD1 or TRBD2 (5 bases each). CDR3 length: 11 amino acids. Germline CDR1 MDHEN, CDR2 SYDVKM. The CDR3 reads CACSLVGELFF. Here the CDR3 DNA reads TGTGCCTGCAGTTTAGTGGGGGAACTGTTTTTT.

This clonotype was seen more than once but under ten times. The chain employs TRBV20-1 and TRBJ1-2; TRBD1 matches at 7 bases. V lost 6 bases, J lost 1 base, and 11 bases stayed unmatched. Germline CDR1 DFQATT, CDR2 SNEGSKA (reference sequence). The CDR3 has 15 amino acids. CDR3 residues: CSARGGPADNYGYTF. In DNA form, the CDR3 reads TGCAGTGCCCGAGGGGGCCCGGCCGATAACTATGGCTACACCTTC.

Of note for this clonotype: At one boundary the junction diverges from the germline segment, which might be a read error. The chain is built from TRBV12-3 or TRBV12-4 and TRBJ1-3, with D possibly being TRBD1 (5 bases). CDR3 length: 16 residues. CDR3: CASSASGPSSGNTIYF. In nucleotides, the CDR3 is TGCGCCAGCAGTGCCTCGGGACCCAGCTCTGGAAACACCATATATTTT.

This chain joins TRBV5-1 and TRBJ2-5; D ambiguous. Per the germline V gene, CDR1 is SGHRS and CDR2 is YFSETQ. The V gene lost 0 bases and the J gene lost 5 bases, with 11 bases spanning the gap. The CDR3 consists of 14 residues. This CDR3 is CASSLARVQETQYF. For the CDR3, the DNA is TGCGCCAGCAGCTTGGCCCGGGTACAGGAGACCCAGTACTTC.

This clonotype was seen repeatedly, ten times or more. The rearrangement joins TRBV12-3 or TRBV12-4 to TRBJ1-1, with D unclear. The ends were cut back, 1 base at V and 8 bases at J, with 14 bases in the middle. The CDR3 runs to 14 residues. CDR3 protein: CASSLDRPGTEAFF. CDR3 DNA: TGTGCCAGCAGTTTAGATAGACCGGGAACGGAAGCTTTCTTT.

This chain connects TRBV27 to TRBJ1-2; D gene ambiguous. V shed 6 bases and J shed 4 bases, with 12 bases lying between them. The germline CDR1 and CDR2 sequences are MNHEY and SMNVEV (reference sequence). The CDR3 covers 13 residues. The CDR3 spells CASRGSPGYGYTF. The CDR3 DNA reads TGTGCCAGCAGAGGATCCCCGGGCTATGGCTACACCTTC.

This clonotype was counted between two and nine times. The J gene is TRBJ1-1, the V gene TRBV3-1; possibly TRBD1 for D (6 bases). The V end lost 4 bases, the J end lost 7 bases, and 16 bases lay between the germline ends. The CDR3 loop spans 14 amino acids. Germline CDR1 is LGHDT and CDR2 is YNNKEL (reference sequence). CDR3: CASSLWGEGVEAFF. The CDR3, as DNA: TGTGCCAGCAGCCTGTGGGGGGAGGGGGTTGAAGCTTTCTTT.

This CDR3 reads CAISERSIGQGKDTQYF. The CDR3 region has the DNA TGTGCCATCAGTGAGCGATCGATAGGACAGGGTAAAGATACGCAGTATTTT. The chain carries TRBV10-3 and TRBJ2-3; 8 bases match TRBD1. CDR1 is ENHRY and CDR2 is SYGVKD in the germline V gene. The CDR3 totals 17 residues. Germline trimming cut 2 bases from V and 5 bases from J; bases unmatched to any gene: 12.

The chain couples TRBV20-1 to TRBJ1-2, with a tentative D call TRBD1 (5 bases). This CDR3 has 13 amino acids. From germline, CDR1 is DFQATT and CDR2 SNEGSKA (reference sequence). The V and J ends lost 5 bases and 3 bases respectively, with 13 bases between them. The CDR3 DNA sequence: TGCAGTGCTCCCTTCGCGGGGGACTATGGCTACACCTTC. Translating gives CSAPFAGDYGYTF.

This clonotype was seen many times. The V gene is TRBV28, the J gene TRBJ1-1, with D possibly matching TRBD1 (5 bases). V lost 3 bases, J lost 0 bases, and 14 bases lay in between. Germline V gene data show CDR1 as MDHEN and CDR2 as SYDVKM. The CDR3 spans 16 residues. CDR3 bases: TGTGCCAGCAGTTTTCCAGGGCTATTCATGAACACTGAAGCTTTCTTT. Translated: CASSFPGLFMNTEAFF.

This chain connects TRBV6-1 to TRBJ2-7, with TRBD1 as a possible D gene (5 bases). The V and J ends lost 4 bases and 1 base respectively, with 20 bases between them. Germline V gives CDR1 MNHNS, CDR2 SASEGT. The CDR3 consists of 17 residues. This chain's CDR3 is CASSAFPRGPLSYEQYF. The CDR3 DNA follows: TGTGCCAGCAGTGCATTCCCTAGGGGTCCCCTTTCCTACGAGCAGTACTTC.